Below, 11 T cell receptor beta chains from the same sample are listed, as sequenced in a study of shared clonotypes between healthy human individuals. Data came from immunoSEQ multiplex PCR; TCRdb stores just in-frame clones and leaves some out. Here the sample spans 2 million to 2.5 million clones, around 93% being singletons. The sample consisted of naive CD4+ T cells from PBMCs. As to subset: CD45RA+ positively selected. The receptors originated from a man aged 18 to 29 in good health. Some clones in this sample may be carry-over from other donors' samples.

V usage is TRBV19 and J usage is TRBJ1-2; D is unresolved. From germline, CDR1 is LNHDA and CDR2 SQIVND (reference sequence). This CDR3 is 15 amino acids long. With 3 bases removed from V and 0 bases from J, the gap between germline ends came to 11 bases. CDR3 sequence reads: CASSIREGANYGYTF. The CDR3 nucleotides are TGTGCCAGTAGTATTCGGGAGGGAGCTAACTATGGCTACACCTTC.

The rearrangement joins TRBV9 to TRBJ2-7, with a weak D call TRBD2 (5 bases). The CDR3 covers 15 residues. The V end was cut by 2 bases, the J end by 6 bases, with 18 bases between. The germline gives CDR1 SGDLS, CDR2 YYNGEE. CDR3 sequence reads: CASSVEAARVTEQYF. In nucleotides, the CDR3 is TGTGCCAGCAGCGTTGAAGCGGCCAGAGTCACCGAGCAGTACTTC.

The chain uses TRBV5-6 and TRBJ2-3; unclear D gene. Trimming removed 1 base from V and 0 bases from J, with 9 bases in between. The CDR3 runs 15 residues. The germline V gene encodes CDR1 SGHDT and CDR2 YYEEEE. Here the CDR3 reads CASSLNGRSTDTQYF. CDR3 sequence (DNA): TGTGCCAGCAGCTTGAATGGAAGAAGCACAGATACGCAGTATTTT.

The chain combines TRBV11-2 with TRBJ2-1; the match to TRBD2 covers 13 bases. The CDR3 covers 19 residues. V shed 6 bases, J shed 4 bases, and the junction held 15 bases outside the gene matches. The germline V gene has CDR1 SGHAT and CDR2 FQNNGV. The CDR3 sequence: CASRDLTSGRAVGYNEQFF. The CDR3 DNA is TGTGCCAGCAGGGACCTTACTAGCGGGAGGGCCGTGGGGTACAATGAGCAGTTCTTC.

The chain is built from TRBV2 and TRBJ2-5; 7 bases fit TRBD1. With 7 bases clipped from V and 2 bases from J, the junction kept 7 bases outside the gene matches. This CDR3 spans 14 amino acids. Germline V gives CDR1 SNHLY, CDR2 FYNNEI. The CDR3, as DNA: TGTGCCAGCACAAGGACAGGTCCTCAAGAGACCCAGTACTTC. Protein product: CASTRTGPQETQYF.

The J gene is TRBJ1-4, the V gene TRBV5-1; no definite D call. Per germline, CDR1 SGHRS and CDR2 YFSETQ. The CDR3 loop spans 15 amino acids. The ends were cut back, 1 base at V and 3 bases at J, with 10 bases in the middle. The CDR3 reads CASSLLGIANEKLFF. CDR3 bases: TGCGCCAGCAGCTTGCTCGGGATCGCTAATGAAAAACTGTTTTTT.

This chain uses TRBV2 with TRBJ2-7; D might be TRBD1 or TRBD2, each matching 5 bases. The V end was cut by 7 bases, the J end by 3 bases, with 10 bases between. CDR3 length: 12 residues. Germline loops: CDR1 SNHLY, CDR2 FYNNEI. The CDR3 loop reads CASKRGGYEQYF. CDR3 DNA sequence: TGTGCCAGCAAGAGGGGTGGCTACGAGCAGTACTTC. Variable domain in full (rest from reference TRBV2 and TRBJ2-7): EPEVTQTPSHQVTQMGQEVILRCVPISNHLYFYWYRQILGQKVEFLVSFYNNEISEKSEIFDDQFSVERPDGSNFTLKIRSTKLEDSAMYFCASKRGGYEQYFGPGTRLTVT.

The rearrangement joins TRBV29-1 to TRBJ2-1; D unclear. CDR3 length: 14 amino acids. Trimming cost V 8 bases and J 0 bases, with 14 bases left between them. In germline, CDR1 is SQVTM, CDR2 ANQGSEA. This CDR3 reads CSTVVGSSYNEQFF. CDR3 sequence (DNA): TGCAGCACAGTCGTTGGTTCCTCCTACAATGAGCAGTTCTTC.

V is TRBV6-1 and J is TRBJ1-4, with D possibly being TRBD1 (5 bases). Germline CDR1 and CDR2: MNHNS and SASEGT. V lost 2 bases to trimming and J lost 3 bases, with 7 bases between them. The CDR3 covers 14 residues. The CDR3 here is CASSERGANEKLFF. CDR3 bases: TGTGCCAGCAGTGAACGAGGGGCTAATGAAAAACTGTTTTTT.

V usage is TRBV7-2 and J usage is TRBJ2-7, with D possibly matching TRBD2 (5 bases). Trimming took off 1 base at V and 9 bases at J, with 7 bases between the two ends. Per germline, CDR1 SGHTA and CDR2 FQGNSA. CDR3 size: 11 residues. CDR3 sequence: CASSLGRAQYF. In nucleotides, the CDR3 is TGTGCCAGCAGCTTAGGGCGGGCGCAGTACTTC.

This chain connects TRBV11-2 to TRBJ1-1; TRBD1 agrees at 8 bases. This CDR3 is built from 17 residues. V dropped 2 bases and J dropped 3; count of bases not matched to a gene: 11. Per germline, CDR1 SGHAT and CDR2 FQNNGV. Written as DNA, the CDR3 is TGTGCCAGCAGCTTATCGATTCGGACAGGGAAGTACACTGAAGCTTTCTTT. Residues: CASSLSIRTGKYTEAFF.